Included here is one T cell receptor beta chain sequence, with context. Its specificity is unknown. The data originate from a study of OX40 agonist ivuxolimab in advanced cancers. Study-level information: Among those enrolled, mean age was approximately 60 years (range about 23 to 90) and over 70% were male. Findings and caveats of the study: Normalized T-cell clonal expansion was also low in some nonresponders.

V lost 4 bases, J lost 6 bases, and 7 bases lay in between. This CDR3 has 12 residues. From germline, CDR1 is MNHEY and CDR2 SVGAGI. The repertoire was sequenced with immunoSEQ multiplex PCR; TCRdb's copy has only in-frame clones and lacks some. The data contain around 60,000 clones, around 79% of them singletons. The chain couples TRBV6-5 to TRBJ1-5; perhaps TRBD1 as D (6 bases). The TCR comes from an adult with an advanced solid tumor such as melanoma, head and neck, liver or kidney cancer. This sample comprised CD4+ or CD8+ T cells sorted from blood, obtained in a trial of the OX40 agonist ivuxolimab. Here the CDR3 reads CASSFRGQPQHF. As DNA, the CDR3 is TGTGCCAGCAGTTTCAGGGGTCAGCCCCAGCATTTT.